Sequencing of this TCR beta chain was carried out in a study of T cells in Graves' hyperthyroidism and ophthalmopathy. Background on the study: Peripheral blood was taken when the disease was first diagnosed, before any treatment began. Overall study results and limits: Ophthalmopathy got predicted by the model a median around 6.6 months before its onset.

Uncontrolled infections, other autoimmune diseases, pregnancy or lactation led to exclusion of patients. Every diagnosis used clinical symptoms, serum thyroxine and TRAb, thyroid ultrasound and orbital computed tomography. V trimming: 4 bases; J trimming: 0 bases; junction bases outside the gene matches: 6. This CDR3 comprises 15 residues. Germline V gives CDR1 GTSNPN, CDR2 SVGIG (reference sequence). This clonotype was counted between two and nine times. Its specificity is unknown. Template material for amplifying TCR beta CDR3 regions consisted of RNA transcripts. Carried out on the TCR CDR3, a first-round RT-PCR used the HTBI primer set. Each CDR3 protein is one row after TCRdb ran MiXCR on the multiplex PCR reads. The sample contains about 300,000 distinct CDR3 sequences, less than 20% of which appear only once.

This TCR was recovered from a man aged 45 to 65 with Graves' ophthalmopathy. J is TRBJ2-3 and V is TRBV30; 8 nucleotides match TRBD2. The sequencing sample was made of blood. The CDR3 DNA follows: TGTGCCTGGATAGTGGGCGGGGGGAGCACAGATACGCAGTATTTT. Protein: CAWIVGGGSTDTQYF. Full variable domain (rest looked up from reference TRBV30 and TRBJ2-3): SQTIHQWPATLVQPVGSPLSLECTVEGTSNPNLYWYRQAAGRGLQLLFYSVGIGQISSEVPQNLSASRPQDRQFILSSKKLLLSDSGFYLCAWIVGGGSTDTQYFGPGTRLTVL.